This passage covers 18 T cell receptor beta chains from one sample sequenced in a study of B cell selection in AIRE deficiency. TCRdb's copy holds only in-frame clones and misses some; the assay was immunoSEQ multiplex PCR. The sample records about 21,000 clones, 95% to 98% being singletons. CD4+CD127+ cells were sorted as the conventional CD4 T cells. Sequenced material: conventional CD4+ T cells sorted from PBMCs. All receptors derive from a human donor with AIRE deficiency.

The V and J genes are TRBV18 and TRBJ2-7; D gene unclear. The CDR3 contains 12 residues. V lost 4 bases, J lost 3 bases, and 7 bases lay in between. The V gene's germline CDR1 is KGHSH and CDR2 LQKENI. This chain's CDR3 is CASSRTDYEQYF. The CDR3 DNA reads TGTGCCAGCTCACGAACAGACTACGAGCAGTACTTC.

The rearrangement links TRBV5-8 to TRBJ2-2; D gene uncertain. Trimming stripped 0 bases from V and 7 bases from J, with 10 bases between. CDR1 and CDR2 (germline): SGHTS, YDEGEE. The CDR3 contains 14 residues. The DNA for the CDR3 is TGTGCCAGCAGCTTGGCCGGCGGACGCGGGGAGCTGTTTTTT. Amino acid sequence: CASSLAGGRGELFF.

The chain is built from TRBV19 and TRBJ1-2; TRBD1 agrees at 7 bases. The CDR3 length is 15 residues. The germline V gene encodes CDR1 LNHDA and CDR2 SQIVND (reference sequence). J lost 6 bases, V lost 2 bases, and 9 bases had no gene match. DNA of the CDR3: TGTGCCAGTAGTATAACAAATCGGGACAGTCATGGCTACACCTTC. Encoded protein: CASSITNRDSHGYTF. The full variable domain, with the rest looked up from reference TRBV19 and TRBJ1-2, is DGGITQSPKYLFRKEGQNVTLSCEQNLNHDAMYWYRQDPGQGLRLIYYSQIVNDFQKGDIAEGYSVSREKKESFPLTVTSAQKNPTAFYLCASSITNRDSHGYTFGSGTRLTVV.

V usage is TRBV11-3 and J usage is TRBJ2-5; D is unresolved. Germline-derived CDR1 and CDR2 are SGHNT and YENEEA. CDR3 size: 14 residues. V lost 5 bases and J lost 2, with 12 bases in between. The CDR3 nucleotides are TGTGCCAGCAGCGGAGACTTGGGACAAGAGACCCAGTACTTC. It is translated as CASSGDLGQETQYF.

The rearrangement links TRBV5-5 to TRBJ2-5, with D possibly being TRBD1 or TRBD2 (5 bases each). Per germline, CDR1 SGHKS and CDR2 YYEKEE (reference sequence). The V end was cut by 3 bases, the J end by 5 bases, with 14 bases between. The CDR3 is made up of 14 amino acids. DNA of the CDR3: TGTGCCAGCAGCTCGAGGGCAGGGCGGGAGACCCAGTACTTC. As protein: CASSSRAGRETQYF.

The genes are TRBV11-2 and TRBJ2-3; the match to TRBD1 covers 9 bases. This CDR3 comprises 15 residues. CDR1 and CDR2 from the germline V gene are SGHAT and FQNNGV. The junction had 7 bases not matched to a gene; V was cut back by 2 bases and J by 7 bases. CDR3 amino acids: CASSLYRDRDHTQYF. The DNA of the CDR3 is TGTGCCAGCAGCTTATACCGGGACAGGGATCATACGCAGTATTTT.

This chain uses TRBV15 with TRBJ2-5; D not resolved. V gave up 1 base and J gave up 4 bases, with 13 bases separating them. The CDR3 spans 15 residues. The V gene's germline CDR1 is LNHNV and CDR2 YYDKDF (reference sequence). CDR3 region: CATSRGLEVRETQYF. The CDR3 DNA reads as TGTGCCACCAGCAGAGGCCTAGAGGTGCGAGAGACCCAGTACTTC.

This chain joins TRBV2 and TRBJ1-3; D call uncertain. V was clipped by 3 bases and J by 0 bases, with 9 bases between them. The germline gives CDR1 SNHLY, CDR2 FYNNEI. The CDR3 has 15 residues. CDR3 sequence (DNA): TGTGCCAGCAGTGAGGGCACCCGCTCTGGAAACACCATATATTTT. Its protein product is CASSEGTRSGNTIYF.

The CDR3: CASSLSPGFGEKLFF. CDR3 DNA: TGTGCCAGCAGCCTCTCGCCAGGGTTTGGTGAAAAACTGTTTTTT. The chain links TRBV7-9 to TRBJ1-4; a possible D gene is TRBD1 (5 bases). The germline CDR1 and CDR2 sequences are SEHNR and FQNEAQ (reference sequence). V was clipped by 5 bases and J by 7 bases, with 17 bases between them. This CDR3 comprises 15 residues.

The chain employs TRBV7-2 and TRBJ1-3; no reliable D call. The CDR3 sequence is 14 residues long. The V end lost 5 bases, the J end lost 2 bases, and 10 bases lay between the germline ends. The germline gives CDR1 SGHTA, CDR2 FQGNSA. This CDR3 reads CASSLLRAGNTIYF. In DNA form, the CDR3 reads TGTGCCAGCAGCCTCCTAAGGGCTGGAAACACCATATATTTT.

The CDR3 reads CAISGVDRQETQYF. Written as DNA, the CDR3 is TGTGCCATCAGTGGGGTGGACAGACAAGAGACCCAGTACTTC. The genes are TRBV10-3 and TRBJ2-5; tentatively, D is TRBD1 (6 bases). This CDR3 is built from 14 residues. The V end lost 4 bases, the J end lost 2 bases, and 11 bases lay between the germline ends. Germline V gene lookup returns CDR1 ENHRY and CDR2 SYGVKD.

The chain couples TRBV4-3 to TRBJ2-1; 11 bases fit TRBD2. The germline CDR1 and CDR2 sequences are LGHNA and YSLEER. The CDR3 totals 17 residues. V shed 3 bases, J shed 1 base, and the junction held 5 bases outside the gene matches. The CDR3 DNA sequence: TGCGCCAGCAGCCATGTTCTAGCGGGAGGTTCCTACAATGAGCAGTTCTTC. Its protein product is CASSHVLAGGSYNEQFF.

The genes are TRBV28 and TRBJ2-7; 7 bases align to TRBD1. The germline V gene has CDR1 MDHEN and CDR2 SYDVKM. The CDR3 sequence is 15 residues long. V lost 5 bases to trimming and J lost 8 bases; unmatched junction nucleotides: 15. This CDR3 reads CASSTLRTGFRKQYF. CDR3 nucleotide sequence: TGTGCCAGCAGTACCCTCCGGACAGGCTTTAGAAAGCAGTACTTC.

This clone was observed a handful of times. The chain carries TRBV9 and TRBJ1-2; D gene unclear. CDR1 is SGDLS, CDR2 YYNGEE, per germline. The ends were cut back, 0 bases at V and 5 bases at J, with 11 bases in the middle. The CDR3 is 14 amino acids. CDR3 in amino acids: CASSVDQHNYGYTF. The DNA of the CDR3 is TGTGCCAGCAGCGTAGACCAACACAATTATGGCTACACCTTC.

The chain joins TRBV6-4 to TRBJ2-7; TRBD1 matches at 8 bases. V dropped 7 bases and J dropped 3; count of bases not matched to a gene: 17. Germline V gives CDR1 MRHNA, CDR2 SNTAGT. The CDR3 sequence is 17 residues long. The CDR3 region has the DNA TGTGCCAGCACAGTGGACAGGGAGATAATAGGGTTCTACGAGCAGTACTTC. Protein sequence: CASTVDREIIGFYEQYF.

The chain couples TRBV4-1 to TRBJ1-2; D may be TRBD1 (6 bases). The germline V and J ends were trimmed by 4 bases and 1 base, with 16 bases remaining between them. Per germline, CDR1 MGHRA and CDR2 YSYEKL. The CDR3 is made up of 16 amino acids. The CDR3 reads CASSPRFAGVNYGYTF. In nucleotides, the CDR3 is TGCGCCAGCAGCCCCCGGTTTGCAGGGGTTAACTATGGCTACACCTTC.

V gene TRBV6-6 combines with J gene TRBJ1-2, with a weak D call TRBD1 (6 bases). This CDR3 spans 14 amino acids. In germline, CDR1 is MNHNY, CDR2 SVGAGI (reference sequence). V lost 2 bases, J lost 7 bases, and 14 bases lay in between. The CDR3 reads CASSYKEGGSGYTF. The CDR3 DNA sequence: TGTGCCAGCAGTTACAAAGAGGGGGGCAGTGGCTACACCTTC.

This rearrangement joins TRBV7-2 to TRBJ2-6; D possibly matches TRBD1 or TRBD2 (5 bases each). Germline V CDR1 and CDR2: SGHTA, FQGNSA. V dropped 5 bases and J dropped 0 bases, with 14 bases sitting between them. CDR3 size: 17 residues. The CDR3 nucleotides read TGTGCCAGCAGCCTCATGGGACGCAACTCTGGGGCCAACGTCCTGACTTTC. Translation: CASSLMGRNSGANVLTF.